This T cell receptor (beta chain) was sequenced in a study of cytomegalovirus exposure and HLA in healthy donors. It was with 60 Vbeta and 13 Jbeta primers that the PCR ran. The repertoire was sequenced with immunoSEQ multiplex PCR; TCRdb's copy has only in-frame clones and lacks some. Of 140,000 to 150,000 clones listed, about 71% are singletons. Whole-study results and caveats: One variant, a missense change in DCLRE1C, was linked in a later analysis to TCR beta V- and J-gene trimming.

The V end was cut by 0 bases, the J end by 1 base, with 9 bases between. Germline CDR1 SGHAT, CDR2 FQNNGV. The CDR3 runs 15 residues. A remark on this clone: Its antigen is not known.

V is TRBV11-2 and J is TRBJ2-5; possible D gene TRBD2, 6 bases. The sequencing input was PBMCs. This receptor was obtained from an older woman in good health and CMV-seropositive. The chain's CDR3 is CASSLDGSSQETQYF. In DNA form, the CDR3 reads TGTGCCAGCAGCTTAGACGGGAGTAGCCAAGAGACCCAGTACTTC.